This T cell receptor (beta chain) was recovered during a study of blood T cell repertoires in COVID-19. Study background: Specimens from acute and convalescent COVID-19 originated in the United States, Italy and Spain. T cells, B-cell-depleted T cells, or PBMCs supplied cDNA or gDNA.

The data were produced by immunoSEQ multiplex PCR, yet TCRdb's version contains in-frame clones alone and is incomplete. Of 86,000 or so clones listed, over 90% are singletons. V shed 5 bases and J 3 bases; nucleotides not matched to a gene: 6. The CDR3 spans 16 residues. Germline assignment: CDR1 LNHDA and CDR2 SQIVND (reference sequence). The sequencing sample was made of peripheral blood. The clonotype originates from a human donor with active COVID-19. The donor label of this sample is uncertain. The rearrangement joins TRBV19 to TRBJ2-1, with TRBD1 identical over 11 bases. For the CDR3, the DNA is TGTGCCAGTAGTCTACTCGGGACAGGGGGCTACAATGAGCAGTTCTTC. Protein product: CASSLLGTGGYNEQFF. Based on the CDR3 plus reference TRBV19 and TRBJ2-1, the full variable domain is DGGITQSPKYLFRKEGQNVTLSCEQNLNHDAMYWYRQDPGQGLRLIYYSQIVNDFQKGDIAEGYSVSREKKESFPLTVTSAQKNPTAFYLCASSLLGTGGYNEQFFGPGTRLTVL.